One T cell receptor (beta chain) is described in this entry. What it binds is not known. This sample includes further DNA sequences coding for the same CDR3. The data derive from a study of shared clonotypes between healthy human individuals. Profiled with immunoSEQ multiplex PCR; TCRdb holds only in-frame clones, not every one. The table records 1,100,000 or so clones, around 78% of them present only once. CDR3 size: 15 residues. V dropped 2 bases and J dropped 0; count of bases not matched to a gene: 3. Germline V lookup: CDR1 SGDLS, CDR2 YYNGEE. Study findings and constraints: Across subsets, estimated richness was generally greater for naive than for memory populations.

The chain employs TRBV9 and TRBJ2-3; TRBD1 aligns across 7 bases. The specimen sequenced was memory CD4+ T cells from PBMCs. Subset noted: CD45RA-negative fraction. The sequence came from a man between 18 and 29 years old in good health. Some clones in this sample may be carry-over from other donors' samples. CDR3 in DNA: TGTGCCAGCAGCGTCGGGACAGCTAGCACAGATACGCAGTATTTT. Its translation: CASSVGTASTDTQYF. Using reference TRBV9 and TRBJ2-3 for the parts outside the CDR3, the full variable domain is DSGVTQTPKHLITATGQRVTLRCSPRSGDLSVYWYQQSLDQGLQFLIQYYNGEERAKGNILERFSAQQFPDLHSELNLSSLELGDSALYFCASSVGTASTDTQYFGPGTRLTVL.